This T cell receptor (beta chain) was obtained from a study of blood T cell repertoires in COVID-19. Libraries were prepared by immunoSEQ multiplex PCR; TCRdb keeps only in-frame clonotypes and omits some of them. The sample yields 25,000 to 35,000 clones, 85% seen once. The sequenced sample was peripheral blood. This clonotype originated in a man older than 75 with active COVID-19.

CDR3 sequence reads: CASSPFWEGWYNQPQHF. The CDR3 DNA sequence: TGTGCCAGCAGCCCTTTTTGGGAGGGCTGGTACAATCAGCCCCAGCATTTT. V is TRBV7-8 and J is TRBJ1-5; D is uncertain. Between the trimmed V and J ends, which lost 5 bases and 3 bases, there was a span of 20 bases. The CDR3 spans 17 residues. Germline assignment: CDR1 SGHVS and CDR2 FQNEAQ.